Below, 26 T cell receptor beta chains from the same sample are listed, as sequenced in a study of cytomegalovirus exposure and HLA in healthy donors. It was with 60 Vbeta and 13 Jbeta primers that the PCR ran. The data were produced by immunoSEQ multiplex PCR, yet TCRdb's version contains in-frame clones alone and is incomplete. The sample includes fewer than 200,000 clones, approximately 75% of them seen just once. The sequencing input was PBMCs. The origin of the receptors is a man aged 25 to 40 in good health and CMV-seropositive.

The V and J genes are TRBV6-5 and TRBJ1-2, with unresolved D. The CDR3 sequence is 13 residues long. CDR1 is MNHEY and CDR2 is SVGAGI in the germline V gene. With 0 bases removed from V and 8 bases from J, the gap between germline ends came to 10 bases. The CDR3, as DNA: TGTGCCAGCAGTTACTCGAGGAGGGAAGGCTACACCTTC. This gives the protein CASSYSRREGYTF.

J is TRBJ2-7 and V is TRBV5-1; tentative D call: TRBD1 (5 bases). Trimming stripped 0 bases from V and 0 bases from J, with 10 bases between. Per germline, CDR1 SGHRS and CDR2 YFSETQ. CDR3 length: 15 residues. The chain's CDR3 is CASSLVAGNSYEQYF. CDR3 in DNA: TGCGCCAGCAGCTTGGTCGCAGGGAACTCCTACGAGCAGTACTTC.

The rearrangement links TRBV29-1 to TRBJ2-3, with a possible D match to TRBD1 (6 bases). V was trimmed by 5 bases and J by 4 bases, leaving 10 bases between them. The germline CDR1 and CDR2 sequences are SQVTM and ANQGSEA. CDR3 length equals 12 residues. Here the CDR3 DNA reads TGCAGCGTTCAGGGGAGCCCAGATACGCAGTATTTT. Residues: CSVQGSPDTQYF.

The CDR3 loop is CASSSGLAGVQETQYF. DNA of the CDR3: TGTGCCAGCAGCTCGGGACTAGCGGGGGTCCAAGAGACCCAGTACTTC. The rearrangement links TRBV7-9 to TRBJ2-5; TRBD2 agrees at 14 bases. The CDR3 consists of 16 residues. In germline, CDR1 is SEHNR, CDR2 FQNEAQ (reference sequence). The trim removed 4 bases at V and 1 base at J, leaving 2 bases unmatched. Based on the CDR3 plus reference TRBV7-9 and TRBJ2-5, the full variable domain is DTGVSQNPRHKITKRGQNVTFRCDPISEHNRLYWYRQTLGQGPEFLTYFQNEAQLEKSRLLSDRFSAERPKGSFSTLEIQRTEQGDSAMYLCASSSGLAGVQETQYFGPGTRLLVL.

This rearrangement joins TRBV28 to TRBJ1-6, with 7 bases matching TRBD1. This CDR3 is built from 16 residues. Germline V lookup: CDR1 MDHEN, CDR2 SYDVKM. CDR3 region: CACRPGQSSYNSPLHF. CDR3 bases: TGTGCTTGCAGGCCGGGACAGAGCTCCTATAATTCACCCCTCCACTTT.

This chain connects TRBV4-1 to TRBJ2-2; 8 nucleotides agree with TRBD1. Germline CDR1 is MGHRA and CDR2 is YSYEKL. CDR3 size: 17 residues. V shed 4 bases, J shed 7 bases, and the junction held 14 bases outside the gene matches. CDR3 sequence: CASSLMDRAAVYGELFF. CDR3 coding DNA: TGCGCCAGCAGCCTAATGGACAGGGCTGCGGTTTACGGGGAGCTGTTTTTT.

V gene TRBV10-2 combines with J gene TRBJ2-7, with 13 bases fitting TRBD2. V was clipped by 2 bases and J by 5 bases; unmatched bases: 0. CDR1 is WSHSY, CDR2 SAAADI, per germline. The CDR3 consists of 14 residues. CDR3 coding DNA: TGCGCCAGCAGTGAGGGACTAGCGGGGGACGAGCAGTACTTC. Translation gives CASSEGLAGDEQYF.

The chain combines TRBV7-9 with TRBJ2-3; TRBD2 aligns across 10 bases. Losses at the gene ends were 5 bases for V and 4 bases for J; bases not matched to a gene: 6. The CDR3 totals 15 residues. Germline values: CDR1 SEHNR, CDR2 FQNEAQ (reference sequence). The CDR3 DNA is TGTGCCAGCAGCGGAAGCGGGGGGGGGTCAGATACGCAGTATTTT. Translation gives CASSGSGGGSDTQYF.

The V and J genes are TRBV5-1 and TRBJ2-5; the match to TRBD1 covers 8 bases. The CDR3 runs 16 residues. In germline, CDR1 is SGHRS, CDR2 YFSETQ. Trimming at V came to 5 bases and at J to 5 bases, leaving 14 bases not matched to a gene. Here the CDR3 DNA reads TGCGCCAGCAGGTCGCATACAGGGGGTCCGTCGGAGACCCAGTACTTC. Its protein is CASRSHTGGPSETQYF.

The chain carries TRBV7-2 and TRBJ1-2; TRBD1 might be the D (6 bases). Trimming took off 4 bases at V and 8 bases at J, with 11 bases between the two ends. Germline loops: CDR1 SGHTA, CDR2 FQGNSA. CDR3 size: 12 residues. The CDR3 DNA reads TGTGCCAGCAGCTCGACAGGTTACGGCTACACCTTC. This codes for CASSSTGYGYTF. The variable domain in full, completed from reference TRBV7-2 and TRBJ1-2, reads GAGVSQSPSNKVTEKGKDVELRCDPISGHTALYWYRQSLGQGLEFLIYFQGNSAPDKSGLPSDRFSAERTGGSVSTLTIQRTQQEDSAVYLCASSSTGYGYTFGSGTRLTVV.

The CDR3 reads CASIGGAGGPGDYGYTF. Here the CDR3 DNA reads TGTGCCAGTATAGGGGGGGCAGGGGGCCCTGGTGACTATGGCTACACCTTC. This rearrangement joins TRBV19 to TRBJ1-2, with 8 bases aligning to TRBD1. The CDR3 sequence is 17 residues long. Germline loops: CDR1 LNHDA, CDR2 SQIVND (reference sequence). With 7 bases clipped from V and 3 bases from J, the junction kept 16 bases outside the gene matches.

The V call is TRBV5-5, the J call TRBJ2-7, with 7 bases aligning to TRBD1. Germline CDR1 reads SGHKS; CDR2 reads YYEKEE (reference sequence). The CDR3 covers 14 residues. V dropped 0 bases and J dropped 5; count of bases not matched to a gene: 5. The CDR3 nucleotides read TGTGCCAGCAGCTTGGAAGGGGGCAGCCACGAGCAGTACTTC. Its translation: CASSLEGGSHEQYF.

J is TRBJ2-1 and V is TRBV5-1, with D possibly matching TRBD1 (6 bases). V was trimmed by 0 bases and J by 4 bases, leaving 8 bases between them. This CDR3 is 14 amino acids long. Per the germline V gene, CDR1 is SGHRS and CDR2 is YFSETQ. In DNA, the CDR3 is TGCGCCAGCAGCTTGGACAGGGCTTACAATGAGCAGTTCTTC. Its protein is CASSLDRAYNEQFF.

The chain recombines TRBV7-9 with TRBJ2-5, with D maybe TRBD2 (5 bases). CDR3 length: 16 amino acids. The germline V and J ends were trimmed by 7 bases and 0 bases, with 18 bases remaining between them. Germline V gene lookup returns CDR1 SEHNR and CDR2 FQNEAQ (reference sequence). The CDR3 spells CASTFVVGEYQETQYF. CDR3 nucleotide sequence: TGTGCCAGCACCTTCGTTGTCGGGGAGTACCAAGAGACCCAGTACTTC.

This chain connects TRBV6-1 to TRBJ1-1, with D possibly being TRBD1 (5 bases). The V gene lost 2 bases and the J gene lost 10 bases, with 11 bases spanning the gap. Germline loops: CDR1 MNHNS, CDR2 SASEGT. This CDR3 region has 12 residues. CDR3 sequence: CASSEWGGVAFF. In DNA form, the CDR3 reads TGTGCCAGCAGTGAATGGGGGGGGGTAGCTTTCTTT.

The CDR3 nucleotides read TGTGCCAGCTCACCTACAGGGGGCGGGAACACTGAAGCTTTCTTT. Translated, it gives CASSPTGGGNTEAFF. The chain joins TRBV18 to TRBJ1-1, with 9 bases lining up with TRBD1. CDR3 size: 15 residues. Germline V gives CDR1 KGHSH, CDR2 LQKENI. With 3 bases clipped from V and 1 base from J, the junction kept 3 bases outside the gene matches.

The chain couples TRBV21-1 to TRBJ1-2; the table gives TRBD1 as D, unverified against the DNA. TRBV21-1 is a documented pseudogene. The CDR3 consists of 15 residues. The CDR3 here is CASSKEGRVPYGYTF. CDR3 DNA sequence: TGTGCCAGCAGCAAAGAAGGCAGGGTTCCCTATGGCTACACCTTC.

This clone was counted once. CDR3 amino acids: CASGTRTGANVLTF. DNA of the CDR3: TGTGCCTCGGGAACGAGGACTGGGGCCAACGTCCTGACTTTC. V usage is TRBV30 and J usage is TRBJ2-6, with a weak D call TRBD2 (5 bases). The CDR3 consists of 14 residues. Trimming cost V 7 bases and J 2 bases, with 12 bases left between them. Looked up from germline, CDR1 is GTSNPN and CDR2 is SVGIG (reference sequence).

The chain uses TRBV7-6 and TRBJ1-2; 8 bases match TRBD1. CDR1 is SGHVS, CDR2 FNYEAQ, per germline. Germline trimming cut 7 bases from V and 7 bases from J; bases unmatched to any gene: 8. The CDR3 is 13 amino acids. CDR3 protein: CASTKDRETGYTF. The DNA of the CDR3 is TGTGCCAGCACCAAGGACAGGGAGACTGGCTACACCTTC.

J is TRBJ2-5 and V is TRBV7-8; the match to TRBD1 covers 7 bases. Germline V gene sequence: CDR1 SGHVS, CDR2 FQNEAQ. The junction had 6 bases not matched to a gene; V was cut back by 5 bases and J by 0 bases. The CDR3 consists of 15 residues. The CDR3 nucleotides read TGTGCCAGCAGCCCCTACAGGGGCCACCAAGAGACCCAGTACTTC. The encoded protein is CASSPYRGHQETQYF.

The J gene is TRBJ1-4, the V gene TRBV5-6, with D possibly matching TRBD1 (6 bases). The V gene lost 2 bases and the J gene lost 5 bases, with 10 bases spanning the gap. Germline V lookup: CDR1 SGHDT, CDR2 YYEEEE. CDR3 length equals 14 residues. CDR3 amino acids: CASSFGQPNEKLFF. The CDR3 nucleotides are TGTGCCAGCAGCTTTGGACAGCCAAATGAAAAACTGTTTTTT.

This chain connects TRBV9 to TRBJ2-4; no clear D gene. Germline V gives CDR1 SGDLS, CDR2 YYNGEE. CDR3 length equals 16 residues. V gave up 4 bases and J gave up 0 bases, with 14 bases separating them. The CDR3 spells CASSLPAAPAKNIQYF. In nucleotides, the CDR3 is TGTGCCAGCAGCCTCCCCGCCGCGCCAGCCAAAAACATTCAGTACTTC.

The chain carries TRBV28 and TRBJ2-4; 7 bases match TRBD1. The germline gives CDR1 MDHEN, CDR2 SYDVKM. This CDR3 has 13 amino acids. The V and J ends lost 6 bases and 8 bases, in that order; junction bases with no gene match: 7. In nucleotides, the CDR3 is TGTGCCAGCAGGGCCGGGACAGAGGACATTCAGTACTTC. Translation gives CASRAGTEDIQYF.

The rearrangement joins TRBV19 to TRBJ1-2; 8 nucleotides agree with TRBD1. From germline, CDR1 is LNHDA and CDR2 SQIVND (reference sequence). The V gene end was trimmed by 7 bases and the J gene end by 4 bases; junction bases not matched to a gene: 14. This CDR3 has 16 amino acids. In nucleotides, the CDR3 is TGTGCCAGTACTCAAAAGGACAGGGAGGTAGTCTATGGCTACACCTTC. This translates into CASTQKDREVVYGYTF.

The chain links TRBV11-1 to TRBJ2-2, with D tentatively TRBD1 (5 bases). Trimming cost V 1 base and J 5 bases, with 11 bases left between them. CDR3 size: 15 residues. Germline values: CDR1 SGHAT, CDR2 FQDESV (reference sequence). The CDR3 DNA follows: TGTGCCAGCAGCTTAGTAGGGGCAGGGACCGGGGAGCTGTTTTTT. Translation: CASSLVGAGTGELFF.

V usage is TRBV10-2 and J usage is TRBJ2-3, with D perhaps TRBD2 (6 bases). CDR1 and CDR2 (germline): WSHSY, SAAADI. The CDR3 covers 14 residues. Trimming took 7 bases from V and 0 from J, leaving 11 bases between them. The CDR3 here is CASTGERSTDTQYF. DNA for the CDR3: TGCGCCAGCACGGGGGAAAGAAGCACAGATACGCAGTATTTT.